Below are 21 T cell receptor beta chains sequenced from a single sample in a study of blood T cell repertoires in COVID-19 (dated by TCRdb to the early 2020s). The library was generated by the immunoSEQ multiplex PCR assay. TCRdb limited this immuneACCESS table to in-frame rearrangements with V and J called. A share of clones is missing; checked studies link under half to unresolved V genes, and the rest is unexplained. The sample table contains around 270,000 clones; only one count was recorded for approximately 90% of them. In total, the top ten clones hold about 4.6% of the sample. Material: peripheral blood. These receptors all stem from a man in his forties with acute or convalescent COVID-19.

The chain employs TRBV4-2 and TRBJ2-7; TRBD2 agrees at 8 bases. The CDR3 loop spans 15 amino acids. The V gene's germline CDR1 is LGHNA and CDR2 YNFKEQ. V dropped 4 bases and J dropped 0; count of bases not matched to a gene: 5. CDR3: CASSLLLAASYEQYF. Written as DNA, the CDR3 is TGTGCCAGCAGCCTTTTACTAGCGGCCTCCTACGAGCAGTACTTC.

V is TRBV19 and J is TRBJ2-6; TRBD1 agrees at 7 bases. CDR3 length: 17 residues. V shed 4 bases, J shed 0 bases, and the junction held 6 bases outside the gene matches. CDR1 is LNHDA and CDR2 is SQIVND in the germline V gene (reference sequence). The CDR3 nucleotides are TGTGCCAGTAGTAACAGGGGTAGGGCCTCTGGGGCCAACGTCCTGACTTTC. It codes for CASSNRGRASGANVLTF.

The chain carries TRBV4-1 and TRBJ1-2, with 8 bases identical to TRBD1. This CDR3 has 16 amino acids. V lost 5 bases, J lost 4 bases, and 12 bases stayed unmatched. Germline V gene lookup returns CDR1 MGHRA and CDR2 YSYEKL. CDR3 sequence: CASSSSETGAVYGYTF. The CDR3, as DNA: TGCGCCAGCAGCTCATCTGAGACAGGGGCGGTCTATGGCTACACCTTC.

This sequence joins TRBV27 and TRBJ1-1; D is undetermined. The CDR3 contains 13 residues. V was pared by 3 bases and J by 3 bases, with 8 bases between. Germline CDR1 reads MNHEY; CDR2 reads SMNVEV (reference sequence). The CDR3 sequence: CASSFYPDTEAFF. CDR3 bases: TGTGCCAGCAGTTTTTACCCGGACACTGAAGCTTTCTTT.

The CDR3 coding sequence is TGTGCCAGCAGCTCCCTATCAGACAGACTAGGCTATGGCTACACCTTC. Amino acids: CASSSLSDRLGYGYTF. J is TRBJ1-2 and V is TRBV11-2, with D perhaps matching TRBD1 (5 bases). CDR1 and CDR2 (germline): SGHAT, FQNNGV. CDR3 length: 16 amino acids. Trimming removed 4 bases at V and 4 bases at J, with 19 bases between.

This sequence joins TRBV25-1 and TRBJ2-1; maybe TRBD2 (7 bases). CDR1 and CDR2 from the germline V gene are MGHDK and SYGVNS. V lost 7 bases and J lost 3, with 13 bases in between. The CDR3 consists of 14 residues. CDR3 DNA sequence: TGTGCCAGCACCGGACAGCGGGACTACAATGAGCAGTTCTTC. It codes for CASTGQRDYNEQFF.

The CDR3 DNA follows: TGTGCCAGCAGCTTGGTAAGAACGGGGACTGAAGCTTTCTTT. Encoded protein: CASSLVRTGTEAFF. The rearrangement uses TRBV5-4 and TRBJ1-1; D remains ambiguous. The CDR3 has 14 amino acids. Germline V gene sequence: CDR1 SGHNT, CDR2 YYREEE (reference sequence). Trimming shortened V by 0 bases and J by 5 bases, and 11 bases separated the two germline ends.

The chain combines TRBV5-1 with TRBJ1-1, with D unresolved. With 4 bases removed from V and 0 bases from J, the gap between germline ends came to 13 bases. The germline V gene encodes CDR1 SGHRS and CDR2 YFSETQ. The CDR3 length is 15 residues. The CDR3 sequence is CASSPGTLMNTEAFF. DNA of the CDR3: TGCGCCAGCAGCCCGGGTACGTTGATGAACACTGAAGCTTTCTTT.

In this sample, this clone turned up once. The gene calls are TRBV19 and TRBJ1-2, with D uncertain. V lost 5 bases, J lost 3 bases, and 31 bases lay in between. Germline lookup yields CDR1 LNHDA and CDR2 SQIVND (reference sequence). The CDR3 extends over 20 amino acids. In DNA form, the CDR3 reads TGTGCCAGTAGTTCCTACCTCCAACTCCACCACCCACCCTACGACTATGGCTACACCTTC. Translating gives CASSSYLQLHHPPYDYGYTF.

The chain couples TRBV7-8 to TRBJ2-7; D gene uncertain. V shed 0 bases and J shed 0 bases, with 6 bases lying between them. Per the germline V gene, CDR1 is SGHVS and CDR2 is FQNEAQ. There are 14 residues in the CDR3. The CDR3 is CASSLASGSYEQYF. The CDR3 DNA sequence: TGTGCCAGCAGCTTAGCGTCGGGCTCCTACGAGCAGTACTTC.

V is TRBV4-2 and J is TRBJ1-6; TRBD1 aligns across 7 bases. The junction had 6 bases not matched to a gene; V was cut back by 3 bases and J by 7 bases. The CDR3 totals 15 residues. Germline V gives CDR1 LGHNA, CDR2 YNFKEQ. CDR3 bases: TGTGCCAGCAGCCAGTTGCAGGGGGTCAATTCACCCCTCCACTTT. Amino acids: CASSQLQGVNSPLHF.

V gene TRBV7-9 combines with J gene TRBJ1-4; D is unclear. The CDR3 is 15 residues long. Germline CDR1 is SEHNR and CDR2 is FQNEAQ (reference sequence). Trimming left V 5 bases short and J 10 bases short, with 20 bases between. The CDR3 here is CASSPRAVGGTKLFF. DNA for the CDR3: TGTGCCAGCAGCCCCCGGGCCGTTGGAGGCACAAAACTGTTTTTT.

This clone was found a few times. The V call is TRBV3-1 (or the pseudogene TRBV3-2), the J call TRBJ2-1; D not certain. The CDR3 is 14 residues long. Trimming shortened V by 1 base and J by 7 bases, and 11 bases separated the two germline ends. The germline V gene has CDR1 LGHDT and CDR2 YNNKEL (reference sequence). The CDR3 loop is CASSQGAPKNEQFF. In DNA, the CDR3 is TGTGCCAGCAGCCAAGGAGCCCCCAAAAATGAGCAGTTCTTC.

The chain recombines TRBV19 with TRBJ1-2, with D maybe TRBD1 (5 bases). V was clipped by 2 bases and J by 4 bases, with 14 bases between them. CDR1 is LNHDA, CDR2 SQIVND, per germline (reference sequence). This CDR3 comprises 15 residues. CDR3 sequence: CASSIQGSTLYGYTF. The CDR3 DNA follows: TGTGCCAGTAGTATACAGGGCTCGACCCTCTATGGCTACACCTTC. The variable domain in full, with the rest retrieved from reference TRBV19 and TRBJ1-2, is DGGITQSPKYLFRKEGQNVTLSCEQNLNHDAMYWYRQDPGQGLRLIYYSQIVNDFQKGDIAEGYSVSREKKESFPLTVTSAQKNPTAFYLCASSIQGSTLYGYTFGSGTRLTVV.

V gene TRBV10-3 combines with J gene TRBJ1-2; D is unclear. Germline V lookup: CDR1 ENHRY, CDR2 SYGVKD. The CDR3 is made up of 16 amino acids. V lost 2 bases, J lost 4 bases, and 17 bases lay in between. This chain's CDR3 is CAISERLESATYGYTF. CDR3 nucleotide sequence: TGTGCCATCAGTGAGCGTCTAGAATCCGCTACCTATGGCTACACCTTC.

CDR3: CASSPRQGDNQPQHF. CDR3 DNA sequence: TGTGCCAGCTCACCGAGACAGGGAGACAATCAGCCCCAGCATTTT. The V and J genes are TRBV18 and TRBJ1-5, with 7 bases matching TRBD1. From germline, CDR1 is KGHSH and CDR2 LQKENI. Trimming at V came to 3 bases and at J to 3 bases, leaving 5 bases not matched to a gene. The length of the CDR3 is 15 residues.

V usage is TRBV9 and J usage is TRBJ2-2; D remains unclear. This CDR3 comprises 13 residues. Germline V gene lookup returns CDR1 SGDLS and CDR2 YYNGEE. V was cut by 3 bases and J by 1 base, with 4 bases left in between. The CDR3 region is CASSGQNTGELFF. CDR3 nucleotide sequence: TGTGCCAGCAGCGGACAGAACACCGGGGAGCTGTTTTTT.

The chain carries TRBV5-1 and TRBJ1-2, with D possibly being TRBD1 (5 bases). Trimming pared 0 bases from V and 7 bases from J, leaving 16 bases between. CDR3 size: 15 residues. CDR1 SGHRS and CDR2 YFSETQ come from the germline V gene. The chain's CDR3 is CASSLETEGRGGYTF. The CDR3 nucleotides are TGCGCCAGCAGCTTGGAAACAGAGGGGCGGGGTGGCTACACCTTC.

This chain connects TRBV7-8 to TRBJ2-3; 7 bases line up with TRBD2. The CDR3 has 14 amino acids. In germline, CDR1 is SGHVS, CDR2 FQNEAQ. V was clipped by 5 bases and J by 5 bases; unmatched bases: 7. CDR3 residues: CASSPSSGEDTQYF. In nucleotides, the CDR3 is TGTGCCAGCAGCCCCTCCAGCGGGGAAGATACGCAGTATTTT.

The chain couples TRBV30 to TRBJ1-2; D perhaps matches TRBD1 (5 bases). The length of the CDR3 is 13 residues. From germline, CDR1 is GTSNPN and CDR2 SVGIG (reference sequence). Trimming took 4 bases from V and 6 from J, leaving 15 bases between them. The DNA for the CDR3 is TGTGCCTGGACCGACGGGGGGAGCGATGGCTACACCTTC. The encoded protein is CAWTDGGSDGYTF.

This clone has a single count. The chain has TRBV7-2 and TRBJ2-2; TRBD2 agrees at 8 bases. J gave up 4 bases and V 7 bases, and 8 bases lay outside the gene matches. This CDR3 is built from 15 residues. Per the germline V gene, CDR1 is SGHTA and CDR2 is FQGNSA. CDR3 protein: CASKTGGPVTGELFF. Written as DNA, the CDR3 is TGTGCCAGCAAAACGGGGGGGCCGGTCACCGGGGAGCTGTTTTTT.